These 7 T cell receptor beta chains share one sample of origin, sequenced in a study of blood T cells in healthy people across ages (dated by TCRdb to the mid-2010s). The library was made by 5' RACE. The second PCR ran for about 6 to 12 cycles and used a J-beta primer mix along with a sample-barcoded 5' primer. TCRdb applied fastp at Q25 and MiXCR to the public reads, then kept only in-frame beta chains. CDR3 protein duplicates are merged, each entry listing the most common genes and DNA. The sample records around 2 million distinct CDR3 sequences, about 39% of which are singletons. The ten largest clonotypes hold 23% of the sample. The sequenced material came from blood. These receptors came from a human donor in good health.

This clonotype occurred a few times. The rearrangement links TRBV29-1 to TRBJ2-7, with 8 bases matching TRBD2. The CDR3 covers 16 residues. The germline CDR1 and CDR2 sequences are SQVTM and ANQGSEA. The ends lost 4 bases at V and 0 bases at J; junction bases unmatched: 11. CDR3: CSVVGMAGGYSYEQYF. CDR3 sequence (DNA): TGCAGCGTTGTAGGAATGGCGGGGGGCTACTCCTACGAGCAGTACTTC.

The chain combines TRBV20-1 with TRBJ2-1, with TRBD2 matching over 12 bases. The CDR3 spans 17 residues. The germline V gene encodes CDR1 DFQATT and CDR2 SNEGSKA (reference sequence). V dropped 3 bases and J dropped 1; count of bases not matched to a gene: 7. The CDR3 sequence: CSARFLAGGRSYNEQFF. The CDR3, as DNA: TGCAGTGCTAGGTTTCTAGCGGGGGGGCGGTCCTACAATGAGCAGTTCTTC.

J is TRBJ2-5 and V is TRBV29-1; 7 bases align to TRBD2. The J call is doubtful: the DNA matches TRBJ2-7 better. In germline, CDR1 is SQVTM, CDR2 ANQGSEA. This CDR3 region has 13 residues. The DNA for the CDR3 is TGCAGCATTCGAGCGGGGACCGAGTTCGAGCAGTACTTC. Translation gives CSIRAGTEFEQYF.

CDR3: CASSQLRGGRELATNEKLFF. For the CDR3, the DNA is TGTGCCAGCAGCCAACTCCGAGGGGGCCGAGAACTTGCAACTAATGAAAAACTGTTTTTT. The chain combines TRBV2 with TRBJ1-4; TRBD1 matches at 7 bases. V was pared by 6 bases and J by 0 bases, with 19 bases of the junction left unmatched. CDR1 and CDR2 from the germline V gene are SNHLY and FYNNEI. This CDR3 comprises 20 residues.

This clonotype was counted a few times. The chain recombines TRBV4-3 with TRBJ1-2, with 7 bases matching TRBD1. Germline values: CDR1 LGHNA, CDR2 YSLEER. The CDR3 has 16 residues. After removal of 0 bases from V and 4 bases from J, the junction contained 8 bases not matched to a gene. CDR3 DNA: TGCGCCAGCAGCCAAGATATAGGAGGGGGCAGCTATGGCTACACCTTC. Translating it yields CASSQDIGGGSYGYTF.

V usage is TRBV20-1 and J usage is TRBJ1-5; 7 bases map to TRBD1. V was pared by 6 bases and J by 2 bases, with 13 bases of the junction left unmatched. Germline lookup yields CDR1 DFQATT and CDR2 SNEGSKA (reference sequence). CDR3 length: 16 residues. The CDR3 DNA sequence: TGCAGTGCGTCGGGACAGAAAAAAGGAGGCAATCAGCCCCAGCATTTT. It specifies CSASGQKKGGNQPQHF.

The CDR3 DNA sequence: TGCAGTGCTAGAGAAACAGCGTTTGGCTATGGCTACACCTTC. It codes for CSARETAFGYGYTF. V gene TRBV20-1 combines with J gene TRBJ1-2; no firm D call. This CDR3 contains 14 residues. Germline V gene sequence: CDR1 DFQATT, CDR2 SNEGSKA (reference sequence). V dropped 0 bases and J dropped 4 bases, with 12 bases sitting between them.